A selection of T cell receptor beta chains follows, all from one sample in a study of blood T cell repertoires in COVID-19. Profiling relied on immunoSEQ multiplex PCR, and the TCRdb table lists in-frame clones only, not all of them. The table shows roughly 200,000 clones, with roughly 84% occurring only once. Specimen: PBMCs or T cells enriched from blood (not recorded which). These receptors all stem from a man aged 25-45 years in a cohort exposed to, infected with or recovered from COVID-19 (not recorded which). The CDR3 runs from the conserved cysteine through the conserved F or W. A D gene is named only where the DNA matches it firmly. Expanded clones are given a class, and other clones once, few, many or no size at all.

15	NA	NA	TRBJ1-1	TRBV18	TGTGCCAGCTCACCTGCGCAGACTAGACGGACTGAAGCTTTCTTT	CASSPAQTRRTEAFF
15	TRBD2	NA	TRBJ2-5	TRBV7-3	TGTGCCAGCAGCTTTAGCGGGAGGGCCGGAGAGACCCAGTACTTC	CASSFSGRAGETQYF
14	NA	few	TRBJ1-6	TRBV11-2	TGTGCCAGCAGCTTAGGAGGGACAAATTCACCCCTCCACTTT	CASSLGGTNSPLHF
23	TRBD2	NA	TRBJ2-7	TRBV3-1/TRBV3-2	TGTGCCAGCAGCCAAGAGGATTTTACGGGGCCTAGCGGGAGTTCGGCGCCCTCCTACGAGCAGTACTTC	CASSQEDFTGPSGSSAPSYEQYF
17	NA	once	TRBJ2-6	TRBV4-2	TGTGCCAGCAGCCAGTTTGGATTCGGGACTGGGGCCAACGTCCTGACTTTC	CASSQFGFGTGANVLTF
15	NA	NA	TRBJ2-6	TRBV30	TGTGCCTGGAGGGAGTACAGGTCCGGGGCCAACGTCCTGACTTTC	CAWREYRSGANVLTF
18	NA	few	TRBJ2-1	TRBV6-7	TGTGCCAGCAGTTACAGTTCGGCGCGACAGAGACCTTACAATGAGCAGTTCTTC	CASSYSSARQRPYNEQFF
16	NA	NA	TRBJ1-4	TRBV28	TGTGCCAGCAGTCAGCCACGACAGGCAACTAATGAAAAACTGTTTTTT	CASSQPRQATNEKLFF
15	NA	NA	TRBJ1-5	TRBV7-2	TGTGCCAGCAGCTTGGGGGGCGGGGGCCCTCAGCCCCAGCATTTT	CASSLGGGGPQPQHF
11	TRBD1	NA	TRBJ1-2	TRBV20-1	TGCAGTGCTCCGACAGGGAACGGCTACACCTTC	CSAPTGNGYTF
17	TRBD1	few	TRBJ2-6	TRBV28	TGTGCCAGCAGTGACAGGGGGCTGAGGTCTGGGGCCAACGTCCTGACTTTC	CASSDRGLRSGANVLTF
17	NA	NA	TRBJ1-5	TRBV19	TGTGCCAGTAGTGACCCCGGGAGGGGGAAGGGCAATCAGCCCCAGCATTTT	CASSDPGRGKGNQPQHF
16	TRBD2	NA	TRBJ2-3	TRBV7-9	TGTGCCAGCAGCTCCTCCCCACTAGCGCTCACAGATACGCAGTATTTT	CASSSSPLALTDTQYF
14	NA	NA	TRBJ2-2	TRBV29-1	TGCAGCGTTGATGTGGGTGGGAGCACCGGGGAGCTGTTTTTT	CSVDVGGSTGELFF
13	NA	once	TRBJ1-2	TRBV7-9	TGTGCCAGCAACGGACAGCTTAACTATGGCTACACCTTC	CASNGQLNYGYTF
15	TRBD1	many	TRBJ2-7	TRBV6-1	TGTGCCAGCAGTGAAGCCGGGACAGGGGGCTACGAGCAGTACTTC	CASSEAGTGGYEQYF
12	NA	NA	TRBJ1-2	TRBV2	TGTGCCAGCCGGCTAGCGAACTATGGCTACACCTTC	CASRLANYGYTF
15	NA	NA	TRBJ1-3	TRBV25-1	TGTGCCAGTATAGGGGTGGGATTCTCTGGAAACACCATATATTTT	CASIGVGFSGNTIYF
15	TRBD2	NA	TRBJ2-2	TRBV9	TGTGCCAGCAGCGCGGGAGGCGGCTACACCGGGGAGCTGTTTTTT	CASSAGGGYTGELFF
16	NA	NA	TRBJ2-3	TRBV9	TGTGCCAGCAGCCCGAAGTCGGGGGGCGGCACAGATACGCAGTATTTT	CASSPKSGGGTDTQYF